In this sample, the clone carrying this T cell receptor (beta chain) turned up a few times. Antigen unknown. As to time point: persistent/refractory GD, antithyroid drugs over 5 years with positive TRAb. PBMCs were the source of the RNA used for TCR sequencing. These data are taken from a study of regulatory T cells in long-lasting Graves disease. Both iRepertoire HTBI primers and Arm-PCR of CDR3 regions were used to build the TCR beta libraries. TCRdb ran MiXCR on the multiplex PCR reads and lists one entry per CDR3 protein. This sample carries 400,000 or so distinct CDR3 sequences, 20% to 30% of them seen once, and the ten largest clones take approximately 26%. CDR1 is SNHLY, CDR2 FYNNEI, per germline. V was cut by 8 bases and J by 6 bases, with 19 bases left in between. The CDR3 runs 15 residues. The study's findings and limits: The study found persistent patients shared more public clonotypes (around 2,500) than new patients (over 850). Thyroid tissue was not sampled; only peripheral blood was.

This sequence joins TRBV2 and TRBJ2-2, with D possibly matching TRBD1 (6 bases). The specimen was peripheral blood mononuclear cells (PBMCs), collected when the disease was refractory, from a patient treated with antithyroid drugs. The source is a female donor with Graves disease. The CDR3 sequence is CASLVGQGTAGELFF. The CDR3 region has the DNA TGTGCCAGCCTCGTCGGGCAGGGGACGGCCGGGGAGCTGTTTTTT.